This entry concerns a single TCR beta chain. Its antigen is as yet unknown. Relying on iRepertoire HTBI primers and Arm-PCR of CDR3 regions, the team built TCR beta libraries. Original methodology: The samples included 60 to 75 TRBV and 14 to 15 TRBJ segments. A single record per CDR3 protein comes from TCRdb applying MiXCR to the multiplex PCR reads. TCRdb assigned the V and J calls; the authors' analysis was not used. The sample holds 620,000 or so distinct CDR3 sequences, 15% to 20% seen once. This entry is derived from a study of regulatory T cells in long-lasting Graves disease. The CDR3 covers 18 residues. Trimming removed 6 bases from V and 4 bases from J, with 22 bases in between. General study results and limits: Compared with new cases, persistent Graves' patients showed reduced TCR diversity.

The sample's time point: newly diagnosed GD, antithyroid drugs for less than 3 months. Extracted RNA from PBMCs served as the source of the TCR library. Graves' disease diagnosis followed American Thyroid Association guidelines. The patients were drawn from one endocrinology department in Xi'an, China. These same data were also listed under a study on T cells in Graves' hyperthyroidism and ophthalmopathy.

This receptor was obtained from a young woman with Graves disease. The specimen comprised peripheral blood mononuclear cells (PBMCs), sampled at new diagnosis, from a patient treated with antithyroid drugs. This chain uses TRBV12-3 or TRBV12-4 with TRBJ2-6; possibly TRBD1 or TRBD2 for D (5 bases each). DNA for the CDR3: TGTGCCAGCAGGTCGGGGCCAGGTTTTCGCATGGGGGCCAACGTCCTGACTTTC. It encodes CASRSGPGFRMGANVLTF.